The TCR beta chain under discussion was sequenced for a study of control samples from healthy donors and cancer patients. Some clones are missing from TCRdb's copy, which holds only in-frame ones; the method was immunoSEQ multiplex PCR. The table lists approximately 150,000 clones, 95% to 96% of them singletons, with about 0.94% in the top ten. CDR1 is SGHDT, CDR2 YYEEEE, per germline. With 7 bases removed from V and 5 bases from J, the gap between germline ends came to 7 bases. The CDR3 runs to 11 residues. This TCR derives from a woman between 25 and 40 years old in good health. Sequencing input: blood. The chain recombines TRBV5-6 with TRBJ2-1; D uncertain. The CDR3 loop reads CASHRNNEQFF. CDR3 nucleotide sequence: TGTGCCAGCCACCGTAACAATGAGCAGTTCTTC.